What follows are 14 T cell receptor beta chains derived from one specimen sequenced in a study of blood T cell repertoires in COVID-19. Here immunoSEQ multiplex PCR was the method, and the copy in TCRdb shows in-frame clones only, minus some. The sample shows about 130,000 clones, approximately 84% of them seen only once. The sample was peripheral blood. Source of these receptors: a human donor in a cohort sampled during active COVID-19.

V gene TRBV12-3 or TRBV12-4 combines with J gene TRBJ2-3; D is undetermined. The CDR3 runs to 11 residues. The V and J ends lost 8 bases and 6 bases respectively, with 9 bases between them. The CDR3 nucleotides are TGTGCCAGCCGACTCATGGATACGCAGTATTTT. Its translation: CASRLMDTQYF.

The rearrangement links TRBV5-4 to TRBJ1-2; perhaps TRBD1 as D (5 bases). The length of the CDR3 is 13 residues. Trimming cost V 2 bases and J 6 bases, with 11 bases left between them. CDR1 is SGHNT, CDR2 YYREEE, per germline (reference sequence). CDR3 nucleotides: TGTGCCAGCAGCTTCGTGAAACAGGATGGCTACACCTTC. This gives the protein CASSFVKQDGYTF.

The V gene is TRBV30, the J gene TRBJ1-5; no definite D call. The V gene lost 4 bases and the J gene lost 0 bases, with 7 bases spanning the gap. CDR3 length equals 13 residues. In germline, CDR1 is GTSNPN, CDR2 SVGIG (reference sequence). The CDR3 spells CAWNSVSNQPQHF. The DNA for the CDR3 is TGTGCCTGGAACTCGGTTAGCAATCAGCCCCAGCATTTT.

The chain's CDR3 is CATLTGTGGYTF. DNA for the CDR3: TGTGCCACACTGACAGGGACCGGAGGCTACACCTTC. This sequence joins TRBV10-3 and TRBJ1-2, with 7 bases aligning to TRBD1. Trimming took 10 bases from V and 8 from J; bases not matched to a gene: 10. Germline V gene lookup returns CDR1 ENHRY and CDR2 SYGVKD. The CDR3 is 12 residues long.

CDR3 region: CASSEGGVEQYF. In nucleotides, the CDR3 is TGCGCCAGCAGTGAGGGAGGGGTCGAGCAGTACTTC. The chain has TRBV10-1 and TRBJ2-7, with D maybe TRBD2 (6 bases). CDR1 WNHNN and CDR2 SYGVQD come from the germline V gene (reference sequence). The germline V and J ends were trimmed by 2 bases and 6 bases, with 8 bases remaining between them. The length of the CDR3 is 12 residues.

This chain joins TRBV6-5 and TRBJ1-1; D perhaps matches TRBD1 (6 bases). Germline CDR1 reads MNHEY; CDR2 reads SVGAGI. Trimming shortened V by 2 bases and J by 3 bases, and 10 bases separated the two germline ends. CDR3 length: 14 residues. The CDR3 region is CASSYRQDHTEAFF. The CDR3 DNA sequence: TGTGCCAGCAGTTACCGACAGGATCACACTGAAGCTTTCTTT.

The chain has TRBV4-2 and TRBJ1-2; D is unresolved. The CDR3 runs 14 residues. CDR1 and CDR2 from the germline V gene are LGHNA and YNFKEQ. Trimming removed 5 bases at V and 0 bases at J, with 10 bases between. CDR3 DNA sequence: TGTGCCAGCAGCTCCACAGATTCTAACTATGGCTACACCTTC. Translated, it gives CASSSTDSNYGYTF.

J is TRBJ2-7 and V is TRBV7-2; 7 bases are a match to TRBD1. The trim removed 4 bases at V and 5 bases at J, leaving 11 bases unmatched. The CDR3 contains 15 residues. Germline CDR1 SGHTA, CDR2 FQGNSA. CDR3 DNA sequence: TGTGCCAGCAGCTCGGATAGTAGCCAGGGGGACGAGCAGTACTTC. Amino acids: CASSSDSSQGDEQYF.

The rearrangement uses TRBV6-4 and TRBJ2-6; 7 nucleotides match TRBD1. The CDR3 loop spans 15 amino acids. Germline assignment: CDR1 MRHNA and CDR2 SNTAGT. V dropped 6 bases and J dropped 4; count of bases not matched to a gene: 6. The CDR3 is CASRETGAGANVLTF. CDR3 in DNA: TGTGCCAGCAGAGAAACAGGGGCGGGGGCCAACGTCCTGACTTTC.

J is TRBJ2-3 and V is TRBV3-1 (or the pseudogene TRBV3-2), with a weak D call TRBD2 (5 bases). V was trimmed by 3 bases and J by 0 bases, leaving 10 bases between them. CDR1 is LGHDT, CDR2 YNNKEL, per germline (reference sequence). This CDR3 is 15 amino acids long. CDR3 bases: TGTGCCAGCAGCCAGGACTTTACTAGCACAGATACGCAGTATTTT. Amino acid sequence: CASSQDFTSTDTQYF.

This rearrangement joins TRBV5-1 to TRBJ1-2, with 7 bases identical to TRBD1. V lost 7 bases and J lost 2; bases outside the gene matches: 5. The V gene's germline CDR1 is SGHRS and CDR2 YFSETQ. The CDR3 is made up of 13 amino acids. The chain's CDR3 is CASQPTGNYGYTF. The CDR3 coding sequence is TGCGCCAGCCAGCCGACAGGGAACTATGGCTACACCTTC. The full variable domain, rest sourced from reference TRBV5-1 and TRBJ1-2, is KAGVTQTPRYLIKTRGQQVTLSCSPISGHRSVSWYQQTPGQGLQFLFEYFSETQRNKGNFPGRFSGRQFSNSRSEMNVSTLELGDSALYLCASQPTGNYGYTFGSGTRLTVV.

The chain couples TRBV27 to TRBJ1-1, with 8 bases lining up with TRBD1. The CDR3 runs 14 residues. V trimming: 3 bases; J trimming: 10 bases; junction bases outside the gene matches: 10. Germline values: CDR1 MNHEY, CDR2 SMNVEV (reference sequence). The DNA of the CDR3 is TGTGCCAGCAGTTTCCAGGGGGCCGAATACGGAGCTTTCTTT. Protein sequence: CASSFQGAEYGAFF.

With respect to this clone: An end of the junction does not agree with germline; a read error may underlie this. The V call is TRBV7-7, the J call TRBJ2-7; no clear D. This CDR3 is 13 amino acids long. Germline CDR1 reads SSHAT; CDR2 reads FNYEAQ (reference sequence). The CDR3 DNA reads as TGTGCTAGCAGCCGTGGCCCATCCTCGGAGCAGTACTTC. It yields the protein CASSRGPSSEQYF.

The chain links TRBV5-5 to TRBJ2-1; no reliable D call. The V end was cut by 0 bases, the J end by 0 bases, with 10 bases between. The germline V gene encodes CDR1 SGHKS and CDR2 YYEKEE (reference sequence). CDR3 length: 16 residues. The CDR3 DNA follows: TGTGCCAGCAGCTTGGTGGCTGCCAGCTCCTACAATGAGCAGTTCTTC. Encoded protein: CASSLVAASSYNEQFF. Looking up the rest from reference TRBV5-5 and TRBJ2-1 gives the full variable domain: DAGVTQSPTHLIKTRGQQVTLRCSPISGHKSVSWYQQVLGQGPQFIFQYYEKEERGRGNFPDRFSARQFPNYSSELNVNALLLGDSALYLCASSLVAASSYNEQFFGPGTRLTVL.